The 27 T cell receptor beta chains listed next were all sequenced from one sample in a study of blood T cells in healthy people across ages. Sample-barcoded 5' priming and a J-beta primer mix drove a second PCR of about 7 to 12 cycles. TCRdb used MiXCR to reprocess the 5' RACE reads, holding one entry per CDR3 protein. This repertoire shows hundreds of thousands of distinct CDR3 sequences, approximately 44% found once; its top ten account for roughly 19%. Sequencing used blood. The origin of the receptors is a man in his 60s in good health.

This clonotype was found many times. The CDR3, as DNA: TGTGCCAGCAGCTTAGCCCTGGTAGGGGAGACCCAGTACTTC. Its translation is CASSLALVGETQYF. The chain combines TRBV7-2 with TRBJ2-5, with D hard to call. V dropped 0 bases and J dropped 5 bases, with 10 bases sitting between them. In germline, CDR1 is SGHTA, CDR2 FQGNSA. CDR3 length: 14 amino acids.

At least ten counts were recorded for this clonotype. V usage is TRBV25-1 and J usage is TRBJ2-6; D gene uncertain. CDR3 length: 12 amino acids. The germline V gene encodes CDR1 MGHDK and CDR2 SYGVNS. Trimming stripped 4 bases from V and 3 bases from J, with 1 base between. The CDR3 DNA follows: TGTGCCAGCAGTGGTGGGGCCAACGTCCTGACTTTC. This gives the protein CASSGGANVLTF.

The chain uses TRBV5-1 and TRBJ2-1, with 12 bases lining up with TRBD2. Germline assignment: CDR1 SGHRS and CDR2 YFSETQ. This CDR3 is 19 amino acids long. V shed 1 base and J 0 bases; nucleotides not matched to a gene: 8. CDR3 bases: TGCGCCAGCAGCTTGAGGGGACTAGCGGGTGGAGGCTCCTACAATGAGCAGTTCTTC. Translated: CASSLRGLAGGGSYNEQFF.

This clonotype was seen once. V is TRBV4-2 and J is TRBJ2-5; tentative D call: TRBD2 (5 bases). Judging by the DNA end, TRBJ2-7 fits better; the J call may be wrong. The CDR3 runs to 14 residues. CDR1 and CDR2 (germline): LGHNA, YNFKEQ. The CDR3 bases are TGTGCCAGCAGCCAACGGGATCTCAACTACGAGCAGTACTTC. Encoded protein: CASSQRDLNYEQYF.

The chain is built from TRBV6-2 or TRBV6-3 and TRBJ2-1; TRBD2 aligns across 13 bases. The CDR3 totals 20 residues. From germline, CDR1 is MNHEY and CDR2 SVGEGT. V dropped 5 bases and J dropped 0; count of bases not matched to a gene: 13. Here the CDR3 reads CASSQRRLAGGQSSYNEQFF. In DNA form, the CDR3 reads TGTGCCAGCAGTCAAAGAAGACTAGCGGGGGGCCAGAGCTCCTACAATGAGCAGTTCTTC.

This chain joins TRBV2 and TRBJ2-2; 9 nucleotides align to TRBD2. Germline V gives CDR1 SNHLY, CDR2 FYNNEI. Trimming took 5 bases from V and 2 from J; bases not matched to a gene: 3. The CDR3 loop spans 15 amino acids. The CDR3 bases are TGTGCCAGCAGTCGCGGGAGGGACAACACCGGGGAGCTGTTTTTT. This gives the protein CASSRGRDNTGELFF.

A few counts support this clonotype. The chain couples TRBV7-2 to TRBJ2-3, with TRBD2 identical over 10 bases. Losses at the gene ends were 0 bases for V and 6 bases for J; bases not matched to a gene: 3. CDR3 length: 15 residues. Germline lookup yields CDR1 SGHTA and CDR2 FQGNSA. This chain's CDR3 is CASSLALAGVDTQYF. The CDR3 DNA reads TGTGCCAGCAGCTTAGCTCTAGCGGGGGTTGATACGCAGTATTTT.

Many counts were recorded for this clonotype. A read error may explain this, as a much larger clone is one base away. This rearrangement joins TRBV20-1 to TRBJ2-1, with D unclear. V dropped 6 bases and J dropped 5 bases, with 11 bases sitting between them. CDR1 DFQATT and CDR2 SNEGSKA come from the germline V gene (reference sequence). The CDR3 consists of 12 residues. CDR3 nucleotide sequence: TGCAGTGCCGGCGGAGCAAACAATGAGCAGTTCTTC. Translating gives CSAGGANNEQFF.

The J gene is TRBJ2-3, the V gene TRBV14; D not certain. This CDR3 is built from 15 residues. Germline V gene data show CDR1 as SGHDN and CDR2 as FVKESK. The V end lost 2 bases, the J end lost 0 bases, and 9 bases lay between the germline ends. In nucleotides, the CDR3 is TGTGCCAGCAGCCAACAGCAAACCAGCACAGATACGCAGTATTTT. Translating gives CASSQQQTSTDTQYF.

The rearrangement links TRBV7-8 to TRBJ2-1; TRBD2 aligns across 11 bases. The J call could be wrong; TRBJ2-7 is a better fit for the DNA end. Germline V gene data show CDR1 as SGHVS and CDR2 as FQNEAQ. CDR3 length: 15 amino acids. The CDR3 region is CASSILAGGVGEQYF. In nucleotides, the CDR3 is TGTGCCAGCAGCATCCTAGCGGGGGGAGTGGGGGAGCAGTACTTC.

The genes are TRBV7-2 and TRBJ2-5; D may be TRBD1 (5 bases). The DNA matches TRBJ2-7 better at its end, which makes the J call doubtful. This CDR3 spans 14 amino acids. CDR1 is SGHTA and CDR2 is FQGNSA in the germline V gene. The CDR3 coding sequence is TGTGCCAGCAGCCCCGCAGGGTTGATTTACGAGCAGTACTTC. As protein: CASSPAGLIYEQYF.

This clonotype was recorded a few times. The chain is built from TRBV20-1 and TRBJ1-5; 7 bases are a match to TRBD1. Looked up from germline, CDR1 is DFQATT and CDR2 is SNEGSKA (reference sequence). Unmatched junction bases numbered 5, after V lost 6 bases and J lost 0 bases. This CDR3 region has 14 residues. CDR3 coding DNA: TGCAGTGCAAAGGGACAGTTTAGCAATCAGCCCCAGCATTTT. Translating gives CSAKGQFSNQPQHF.

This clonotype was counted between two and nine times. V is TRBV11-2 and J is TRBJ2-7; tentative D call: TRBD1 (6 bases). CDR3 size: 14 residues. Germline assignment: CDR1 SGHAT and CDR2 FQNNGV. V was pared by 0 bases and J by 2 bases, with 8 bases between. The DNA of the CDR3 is TGTGCCAGCAGCTTAGAACCAGGGGCCTACGAGCAGTACTTC. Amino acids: CASSLEPGAYEQYF.

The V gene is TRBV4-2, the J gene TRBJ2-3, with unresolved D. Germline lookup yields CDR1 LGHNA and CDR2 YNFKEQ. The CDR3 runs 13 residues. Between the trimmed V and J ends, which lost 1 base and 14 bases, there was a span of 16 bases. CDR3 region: CASSQALDPLPYF. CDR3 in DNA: TGTGCCAGCAGCCAAGCGTTAGACCCTCTCCCGTATTTT.

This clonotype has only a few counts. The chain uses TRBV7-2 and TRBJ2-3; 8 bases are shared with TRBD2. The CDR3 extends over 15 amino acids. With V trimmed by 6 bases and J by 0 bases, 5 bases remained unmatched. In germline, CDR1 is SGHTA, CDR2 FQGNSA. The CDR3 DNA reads TGTGCCAGCAGGCGGACTAGCTCAAGCACAGATACGCAGTATTTT. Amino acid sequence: CASRRTSSSTDTQYF.

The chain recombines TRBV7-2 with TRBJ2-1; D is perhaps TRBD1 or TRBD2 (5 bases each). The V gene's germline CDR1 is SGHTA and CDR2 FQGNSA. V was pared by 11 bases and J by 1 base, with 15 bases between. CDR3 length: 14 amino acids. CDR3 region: CAGVRGASYNEQFF. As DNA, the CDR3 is TGTGCCGGGGTGAGGGGTGCGTCCTACAATGAGCAGTTCTTC.

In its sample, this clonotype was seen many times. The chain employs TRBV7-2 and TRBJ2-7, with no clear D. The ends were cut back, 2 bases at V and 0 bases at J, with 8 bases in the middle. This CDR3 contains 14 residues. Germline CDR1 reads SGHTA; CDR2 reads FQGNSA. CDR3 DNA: TGTGCCAGCAGCTTAACGGGTAGCTCCTACGAGCAGTACTTC. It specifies CASSLTGSSYEQYF. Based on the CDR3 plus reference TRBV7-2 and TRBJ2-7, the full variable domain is GAGVSQSPSNKVTEKGKDVELRCDPISGHTALYWYRQSLGQGLEFLIYFQGNSAPDKSGLPSDRFSAERTGGSVSTLTIQRTQQEDSAVYLCASSLTGSSYEQYFGPGTRLTVT.

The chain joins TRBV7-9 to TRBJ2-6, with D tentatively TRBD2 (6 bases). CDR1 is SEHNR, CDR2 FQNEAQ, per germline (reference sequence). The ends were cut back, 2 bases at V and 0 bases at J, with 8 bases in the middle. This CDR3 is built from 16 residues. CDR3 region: CASSLRGTSGANVLTF. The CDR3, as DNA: TGTGCCAGCAGCTTACGGGGGACCTCTGGGGCCAACGTCCTGACTTTC.

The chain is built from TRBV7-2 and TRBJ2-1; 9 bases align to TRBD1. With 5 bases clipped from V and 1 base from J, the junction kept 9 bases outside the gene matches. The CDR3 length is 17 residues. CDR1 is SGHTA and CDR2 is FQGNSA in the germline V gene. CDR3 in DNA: TGTGCCAGCAGCCCGGGACAGGGCCGGGGGTCCTACAATGAGCAGTTCTTC. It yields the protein CASSPGQGRGSYNEQFF.

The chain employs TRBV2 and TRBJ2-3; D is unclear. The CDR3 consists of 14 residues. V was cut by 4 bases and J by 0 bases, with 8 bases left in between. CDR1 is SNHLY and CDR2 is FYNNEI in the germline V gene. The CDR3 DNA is TGTGCCAGCAGTGGGCCCACTAGCACAGATACGCAGTATTTT. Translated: CASSGPTSTDTQYF.

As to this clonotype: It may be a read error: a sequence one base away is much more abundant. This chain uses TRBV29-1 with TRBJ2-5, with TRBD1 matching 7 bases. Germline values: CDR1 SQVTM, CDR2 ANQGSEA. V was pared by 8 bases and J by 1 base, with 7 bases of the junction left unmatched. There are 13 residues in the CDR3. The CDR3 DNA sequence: TGCAGCACGGGGACAGCCCTCCAAGAGACCCAGTACTTC. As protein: CSTGTALQETQYF.

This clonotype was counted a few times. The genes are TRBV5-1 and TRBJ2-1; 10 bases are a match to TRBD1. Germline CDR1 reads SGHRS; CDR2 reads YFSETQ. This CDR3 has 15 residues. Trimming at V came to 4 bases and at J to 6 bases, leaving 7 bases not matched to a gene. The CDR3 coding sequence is TGCGCCAGCAGCCGAGTGGGACAGGGGATCAATGAGCAGTTCTTC. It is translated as CASSRVGQGINEQFF.

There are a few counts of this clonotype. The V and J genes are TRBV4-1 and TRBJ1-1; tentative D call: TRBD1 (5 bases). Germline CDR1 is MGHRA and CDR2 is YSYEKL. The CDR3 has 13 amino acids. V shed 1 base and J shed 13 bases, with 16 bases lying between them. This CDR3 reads CASSQGGRTRGFF. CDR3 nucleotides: TGCGCCAGCAGCCAAGGTGGGAGGACAAGGGGTTTCTTT.

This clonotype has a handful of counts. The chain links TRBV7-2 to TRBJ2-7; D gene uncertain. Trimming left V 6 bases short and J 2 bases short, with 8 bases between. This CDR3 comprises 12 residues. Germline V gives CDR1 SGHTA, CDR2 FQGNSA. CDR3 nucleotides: TGTGCCAGCAGGGCAGGCACCTACGAGCAGTACTTC. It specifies CASRAGTYEQYF.

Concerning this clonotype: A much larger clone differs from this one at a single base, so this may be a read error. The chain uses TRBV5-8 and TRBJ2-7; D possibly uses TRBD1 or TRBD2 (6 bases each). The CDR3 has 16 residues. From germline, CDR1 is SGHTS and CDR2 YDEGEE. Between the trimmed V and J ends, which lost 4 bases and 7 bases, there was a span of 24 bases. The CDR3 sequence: CASSHVGGRSYNEQYF. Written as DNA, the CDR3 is TGTGCCAGCAGCCACGTCGGGGGCAGATCCTACAATGAGCAGTACTTC.

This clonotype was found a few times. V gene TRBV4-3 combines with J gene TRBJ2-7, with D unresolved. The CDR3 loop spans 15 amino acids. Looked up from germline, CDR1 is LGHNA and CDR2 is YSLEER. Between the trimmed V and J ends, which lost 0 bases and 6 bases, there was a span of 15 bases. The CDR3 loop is CASSQDWTDRLEQYF. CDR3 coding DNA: TGCGCCAGCAGCCAAGATTGGACGGACCGACTCGAGCAGTACTTC.

CDR3: CASSQVVGRGNTEAFF. CDR3 in DNA: TGCGCCAGCAGCCAAGTCGTAGGCAGGGGGAACACTGAAGCTTTCTTT. The rearrangement joins TRBV4-1 to TRBJ1-1; D may be TRBD1 (6 bases). The CDR3 is 16 residues long. CDR1 is MGHRA, CDR2 YSYEKL, per germline. V lost 1 base and J 1 base, leaving 13 bases between the germline ends.